A selection of T cell receptor beta chains follows, all from one sample in a study of cytomegalovirus exposure and HLA in healthy donors. Sequencing used immunoSEQ multiplex PCR; TCRdb keeps in-frame clones, though not all of them. This sample has about 89,000 clones, with roughly four fifths found just once. The specimen was PBMCs. The source is a man aged 25 to 45 in good health and CMV-seronegative. The CDR3 runs from the conserved cysteine through the conserved F or W. A D gene is named only where the DNA matches it firmly. Part of the rows lack a size; the others show once, few, many or a class for expanded clones.

CDR3 length	V gene	D gene	J gene	clone size	CDR3 DNA	CDR3 protein
15	TRBV27	TRBD1	TRBJ2-7	NA	TGTGCCAGCAGTATGACAGGGACCCCCTCCTACGAGCAGTACTTC	CASSMTGTPSYEQYF
15	TRBV10-1	NA	TRBJ2-7	NA	TGCGCCAGCAGTGAGTCTGCTGGGAGCTCCTACGAGCAGTACTTC	CASSESAGSSYEQYF
17	TRBV30	NA	TRBJ2-7	NA	TGTGCCTGGAGTGTACTTTCGTTGACAGATGAATCCTACGAGCAGTACTTC	CAWSVLSLTDESYEQYF
13	TRBV6-1	NA	TRBJ1-1	once	TGTGCCAGCAGTGGAGTGAGGGGGGGTGAAGCTTTCTTT	CASSGVRGGEAFF
15	TRBV9	NA	TRBJ2-5	NA	TGTGCCAGCAGCGTAGAGGGACATCAACAAGAGACCCAGTACTTC	CASSVEGHQQETQYF
16	TRBV27	TRBD1	TRBJ2-1	NA	TGTGCCAGCAGTTTCTTGGGGACAGGGTACTACAATGAGCAGTTCTTC	CASSFLGTGYYNEQFF
14	TRBV14	NA	TRBJ1-1	NA	TGTGCCAGCAGCCAAGTCGGGGTGGGCACTGAAGCTTTCTTT	CASSQVGVGTEAFF
17	TRBV7-8	NA	TRBJ2-7	NA	TGTGCCAGCAGCTTAATCGCGGTGGCAGGGGTAGAATACGAGCAGTACTTC	CASSLIAVAGVEYEQYF
12	TRBV28	NA	TRBJ2-7	NA	TGTGCCAGCAGTTTAGTGAGGTTGGAGCAGTACTTC	CASSLVRLEQYF
19	TRBV7-9	TRBD2	TRBJ2-5	NA	TGTGCCAGCAGCTCCCCTGAACGGACTAGCGGGAAAAGGGGGGAGACCCAGTACTTC	CASSSPERTSGKRGETQYF
14	TRBV10-1	TRBD1	TRBJ2-7	NA	TGCGCCAGACAGACCGGGACAGGGACCTACGAGCAGTACTTC	CARQTGTGTYEQYF
14	TRBV27	TRBD1	TRBJ2-7	NA	TGTGCCAGCAGTTTAGACAGGGGTGGCCACGAGCAGTACTTC	CASSLDRGGHEQYF
13	TRBV28	NA	TRBJ1-5	NA	TGTGCCAGCAGTTTATCGGGGGGGAGTGCCCAGCATTTT	CASSLSGGSAQHF
12	TRBV6-5	NA	TRBJ2-7	few	TGTGCCAGCAGAGGACAGACCTACGAGCAGTACTTC	CASRGQTYEQYF
14	TRBV5-1	NA	TRBJ2-7	NA	TGCGCCAGCAGCTTGGGAGACACCCCGGGGGAGCAGTACTTC	CASSLGDTPGEQYF
14	TRBV6-4	TRBD2	TRBJ2-7	NA	TGTGCCAGCAGCGAGAGCGGGAGAATCAACGAGCAGTACTTC	CASSESGRINEQYF
13	TRBV5-5	NA	TRBJ1-1	NA	TGTGCCAGCAGCTCACAGGCGGACACTGAAGCTTTCTTT	CASSSQADTEAFF
15	TRBV7-6	NA	TRBJ1-5	NA	TGTGCCAGCAGCTTAGACGGGGGGAGCAATCAGCCCCAGCATTTT	CASSLDGGSNQPQHF
19	TRBV7-8	NA	TRBJ2-3	NA	TGTGCCAGCAGCTCCCTCGAGGGGGGGCTTCGAACTAGCACAGATACGCAGTATTTT	CASSSLEGGLRTSTDTQYF
19	TRBV5-8	TRBD1	TRBJ1-4	NA	TGTGCCAGCAGCTTGGCCGCGGGACAGGGGGCGCTTTTGGATGAAAAACTGTTTTTT	CASSLAAGQGALLDEKLFF
15	TRBV7-7	NA	TRBJ2-2	once	TGTGCTAGCAGCTTAGACGGGGTGGGCACCGGGGAGCTGTTTTTT	CASSLDGVGTGELFF
14	TRBV5-4	TRBD2	TRBJ2-7	NA	TGTGCCAGCAGCTTCGGCGGGAGGGGGAATGAGCAGTACTTC	CASSFGGRGNEQYF
12	TRBV6-1	TRBD2	TRBJ2-1	few	TGTGCCAGCAGTGCCCTAGCGGGAGAGCAGTTCTTC	CASSALAGEQFF
15	TRBV6-5	NA	TRBJ1-6	NA	TGTGCCAGCAGTTACTCGGCAGTCAATAATTCACCCCTCCACTTT	CASSYSAVNNSPLHF
15	TRBV7-9	NA	TRBJ2-7	NA	TGTGCCAGCAGCTTCGCGGGTGGCGGTCGTAACGAGCAGTACTTC	CASSFAGGGRNEQYF
15	TRBV18	NA	TRBJ1-2	NA	TGTGCCAGCTCACCGCGTATTAAACAGCTCTATGGCTACACCTTC	CASSPRIKQLYGYTF
17	TRBV7-2	TRBD2	TRBJ2-7	once	TGTGCCAGCAGCTACTCTACCGGGACTAGCGCGTCTTACGAGCAGTACTTC	CASSYSTGTSASYEQYF
16	TRBV6-5	TRBD2	TRBJ2-7	NA	TGTGCCAGCAGTTTCGAGACTAGCGGGGGGGCCTACGAGCAGTACTTC	CASSFETSGGAYEQYF
13	TRBV27	TRBD1	TRBJ2-7	NA	TGTGCCACCGGAGGGGACAGGGGTTACGAGCAGTACTTC	CATGGDRGYEQYF
18	TRBV7-9	NA	TRBJ1-2	NA	TGTGCCAGCAGCCCCCCGCAGGGGAATATTATGCTTAACTATGGCTACACCTTC	CASSPPQGNIMLNYGYTF
17	TRBV7-9	TRBD1	TRBJ1-2	NA	TGTTCCAGCAGCAAATCCTTCAACAGGGGGAAGGGTGGTGGCTACACCTTC	CSSSKSFNRGKGGGYTF
15	TRBV28	TRBD1	TRBJ1-1	NA	TGTGCCAGCAGTTTAGGGGGACAGAAGAACACTGAAGCTTTCTTT	CASSLGGQKNTEAFF
13	TRBV6-1	NA	TRBJ1-1	NA	TGTGCCAGCAGTTCGGGGACATACACTGAAGCTTTCTTT	CASSSGTYTEAFF
18	TRBV4-1	TRBD2	TRBJ2-1	NA	TGCGCCAGCAGCCCCTACGCGGGGGGGATCTTATCTCACAATGAGCAGTTCTTC	CASSPYAGGILSHNEQFF
15	TRBV2	NA	TRBJ2-5	NA	TGTGCCAGCACCTCATTTTCAGGAGGAGGAGAGACCCAGTACTTC	CASTSFSGGGETQYF
15	TRBV11-3	NA	TRBJ2-1	NA	TGTGCCAGCAGCTTATCCAACCTACAGGGTAGTGAGCAGTTCTTC	CASSLSNLQGSEQFF
14	TRBV2	NA	TRBJ2-7	few	TGTGCCAGCAGTGCACAGGGTACGAACTACGAGCAGTACTTC	CASSAQGTNYEQYF
14	TRBV7-2	NA	TRBJ2-5	once	TGTGCCAGCAGTTTCGACAGAACCCAAGAGGCCCAGTACTTC	CASSFDRTQEAQYF
14	TRBV7-2	TRBD2	TRBJ2-3	NA	TGTGCCAGCAGCTTCGGCGGGGGGGCAGATACGCAGTATTTT	CASSFGGGADTQYF
15	TRBV2	NA	TRBJ1-1	NA	TGTGCCAGCAGTGAAGCGCTTCTCGGGAACACTGAAGCTTTCTTT	CASSEALLGNTEAFF
16	TRBV5-4	TRBD2	TRBJ2-1	few	TGTGCCAGCAGCTTGGATCTAGCGGGAGCCGGTAATGAGCAGTTCTTC	CASSLDLAGAGNEQFF
14	TRBV5-1	NA	TRBJ2-3	NA	TGCGCCAGCAGCTTGGGGTCGGGGGAAGATACGCAGTATTTT	CASSLGSGEDTQYF
13	TRBV6-1	NA	TRBJ1-2	NA	TGTGCCAGCAGTGTGCAGGGGAGTGATGGCTACACCTTC	CASSVQGSDGYTF